Presented here are 2 T cell receptor beta chains from one specimen sequenced in a study of T cells in localized non-small cell lung cancer. Sequencing used immunoSEQ multiplex PCR; TCRdb keeps in-frame clones, though not all of them. The data show roughly 30,000 clones, approximately 90% seen once. Sequencing used peripheral blood, obtained before any cancer treatment. The source of these receptors is a woman aged 18 to 55 with stage I lung adenocarcinoma.

This clone occurred once. The chain is built from TRBV29-1 and TRBJ2-1; the D gene is possibly TRBD2 (6 bases). There are 12 residues in the CDR3. Germline V gene sequence: CDR1 SQVTM, CDR2 ANQGSEA. V dropped 3 bases and J dropped 9 bases, with 12 bases sitting between them. The CDR3 sequence: CSVDRGRPEQFF. The CDR3 nucleotides are TGCAGCGTTGATAGAGGGAGGCCTGAGCAGTTCTTC.

This chain uses TRBV27 with TRBJ1-5; 8 positions agree with TRBD1. With 4 bases clipped from V and 4 bases from J, the junction kept 6 bases outside the gene matches. Germline V CDR1 and CDR2: MNHEY, SMNVEV (reference sequence). The CDR3 consists of 15 residues. The CDR3: CASSYSRGPNQPQHF. CDR3 nucleotides: TGTGCCAGCAGTTATTCCAGGGGGCCGAATCAGCCCCAGCATTTT.